This is a list of T cell receptor beta chains from one sample in a study of T cell changes during pregnancy in multiple sclerosis. Method: immunoSEQ multiplex PCR; TCRdb's copy keeps in-frame clones and lacks some. The sample carries tens of thousands of clones, about nine tenths recorded once. The source material was CD4+ T cells from peripheral blood mononuclear cells, sampled in the first trimester of pregnancy. All receptors derive from a female donor in good health, enrolled as a control in a pregnancy study. The CDR3 runs from the conserved cysteine through the conserved F or W. The order of the fields is CDR3 length, V gene, D gene, clone size, J gene, CDR3 protein, CDR3 DNA. The D gene is left open where the match is weak. Where a row states a size, it is once, few, many or the class of an expanded clone; other rows omit it.

>13|TRBV7-3|-|-|TRBJ2-1
CASSTERVREQFF
TGTGCCAGCAGCACGGAGCGAGTACGGGAGCAGTTCTTC
>16|TRBV10-1|TRBD1|-|TRBJ2-1
CASRSGGPHSYNEQFF
TGCGCCAGCAGGTCAGGGGGACCCCACTCCTACAATGAGCAGTTCTTC
>14|TRBV5-1|TRBD2|-|TRBJ2-7
CASSLRTSGYEQYF
TGCGCCAGCAGCTTACGGACTAGCGGCTACGAGCAGTACTTC
>14|TRBV6-1|TRBD1|-|TRBJ2-3
CASSPGQGTDTQYF
TGTGCCAGCAGTCCGGGACAGGGGACAGATACGCAGTATTTT
>11|TRBV20-1|-|-|TRBJ1-2
CSAAGGDGYTF
TGCAGTGCTGCTGGGGGGGATGGCTACACCTTC
>15|TRBV19|TRBD1|-|TRBJ1-1
CASRTGSGFGTEAFF
TGTGCCAGTAGGACAGGGTCGGGATTCGGCACTGAAGCTTTCTTT
>17|TRBV5-1|-|-|TRBJ1-2
CASSLGAGLGSNYGYTF
TGCGCCAGCAGCTTGGGTGCGGGCCTGGGATCTAACTATGGCTACACCTTC
>14|TRBV18|-|-|TRBJ2-5
CASSPRGFQETQYF
TGTGCCAGCTCACCTCGAGGGTTCCAAGAGACCCAGTACTTC
>17|TRBV27|TRBD1|-|TRBJ1-6
CASSLKGAGLYNSPLHF
TGTGCCAGCAGTTTAAAGGGGGCTGGGCTTTATAATTCACCCCTCCACTTT
>15|TRBV4-1|TRBD1|-|TRBJ2-1
CASFPGQGAYNEQFF
TGCGCCTCCTTTCCGGGACAGGGGGCCTACAATGAGCAGTTCTTC
>17|TRBV7-2|-|once|TRBJ1-6
CASRGRPGPSYNSPLHF
TGTGCCAGCAGGGGTCGACCAGGCCCCTCATATAATTCACCCCTCCACTTT
>12|TRBV7-8|-|-|TRBJ2-7
CASSLNRYEQYF
TGTGCCAGCAGCTTAAACCGGTACGAGCAGTACTTC
>14|TRBV2|-|-|TRBJ2-3
CASTSIASTDTQYF
TGTGCCTCCACTAGTATCGCTAGCACAGATACGCAGTATTTT
>16|TRBV5-1|-|-|TRBJ2-7
CASSLGRQPTRYEQYF
TGCGCCAGCAGCTTGGGGCGACAGCCAACGCGCTACGAGCAGTACTTC
>15|TRBV4-1|TRBD1|-|TRBJ2-3
CASSRTGTLTDTQYF
TGCGCCAGCTCCCGGACAGGGACTCTCACAGATACGCAGTATTTT
>15|TRBV6-5|TRBD1|-|TRBJ1-6
CASSYLWTGGSPLHF
TGTGCCAGCAGTTACCTTTGGACAGGGGGTTCACCCCTCCACTTT
>14|TRBV18|TRBD1|-|TRBJ1-2
CASSPQGQGDGYTF
TGTGCCAGCTCACCTCAGGGACAGGGAGATGGCTACACCTTC
>14|TRBV2|-|-|TRBJ2-7
CASSAQGLNYEQYF
TGTGCCAGCAGTGCGCAGGGCCTTAACTACGAGCAGTACTTC
>17|TRBV7-8|TRBD1|-|TRBJ1-5
CASSGGTGFFSNQPQHF
TGTGCCAGCAGCGGGGGGACAGGGTTTTTTAGCAATCAGCCCCAGCATTTT
>16|TRBV4-3|TRBD1|-|TRBJ2-1
CASSRRTGGSNNEQFF
TGCGCCAGCAGCCGCAGGACAGGGGGCTCAAACAATGAGCAGTTCTTC
>15|TRBV5-1|TRBD1|few|TRBJ2-7
CASSRTGTGGYEQYF
TGCGCCAGCAGCCGTACCGGGACAGGGGGCTACGAGCAGTACTTC
>15|TRBV7-9|TRBD1|-|TRBJ1-4
CASSLEDRAGEKLFF
TGTGCCAGCAGCTTAGAGGACAGGGCGGGCGAAAAACTGTTTTTT
>14|TRBV4-3|-|-|TRBJ1-1
CASTKGGWNTEAFF
TGCGCCAGCACAAAAGGGGGTTGGAACACTGAAGCTTTCTTT
>14|TRBV7-3|-|-|TRBJ1-2
CASSPSGRAGGYTF
TGTGCCAGCAGCCCCTCGGGGAGGGCAGGAGGCTACACCTTC
>17|TRBV7-9|TRBD2|-|TRBJ2-1
CASSPPLGGGTNNEQFF
TGTGCCAGCAGCCCCCCTCTCGGCGGGGGGACCAACAATGAGCAGTTCTTC
>16|TRBV5-1|TRBD2|-|TRBJ2-3
CASSFLGTSGGDTQYF
TGCGCCAGCAGCTTCCTCGGGACTAGCGGAGGGGATACGCAGTATTTT
>16|TRBV7-2|-|-|TRBJ1-1
CASSLVPAGRNTEAFF
TGTGCCAGCAGCTTAGTACCGGCGGGGCGGAACACTGAAGCTTTCTTT
>14|TRBV11-2|-|-|TRBJ1-3
CASSPRGSGNTIYF
TGTGCCAGCAGCCCCAGGGGTTCTGGAAACACCATATATTTT
>15|TRBV5-4|-|-|TRBJ2-7
CASSPTGASGREQYF
TGTGCCAGCAGCCCGACAGGCGCCTCTGGGCGCGAGCAGTACTTC
>15|TRBV7-2|TRBD1|-|TRBJ1-2
CASSLFVGQRNGYTF
TGTGCCAGCAGCTTATTCGTGGGACAGCGGAATGGCTACACCTTC
>18|TRBV28|-|-|TRBJ1-6
CASSSPNEFQGLNSPLHF
TGTGCCAGCAGTTCCCCAAATGAATTTCAGGGGTTAAATTCACCCCTCCACTTT
>16|TRBV5-1|TRBD1|-|TRBJ1-2
CASSLVPGGQTYGYTF
TGCGCCAGCAGCTTGGTCCCAGGGGGCCAAACCTATGGCTACACCTTC
>13|TRBV4-3|-|-|TRBJ1-1
CASSQERDTQAFF
TGCGCCAGCAGCCAAGAGAGGGATACTCAAGCTTTCTTT
>16|TRBV5-6|TRBD1|-|TRBJ1-1
CASSWGTGGTNTEAFF
TGTGCCAGCAGCTGGGGGACAGGGGGGACGAACACTGAAGCTTTCTTT
>14|TRBV7-3|TRBD1|-|TRBJ2-2
CASSLQGATGELFF
TGTGCCAGCAGCTTACAGGGGGCTACCGGGGAGCTGTTTTTT
>16|TRBV11-2|-|-|TRBJ1-1
CASSLAYGGGNTEAFF
TGTGCCAGCAGCTTAGCGTATGGGGGCGGGAACACTGAAGCTTTCTTT
>15|TRBV7-9|-|-|TRBJ1-4
CASSPNAITNEKLFF
TGTGCCAGCAGCCCCAATGCTATAACTAATGAAAAACTGTTTTTT
>15|TRBV7-8|TRBD1|-|TRBJ1-5
CASSQQWTGYQPQHF
TGTGCCAGCAGCCAGCAGTGGACAGGCTATCAGCCCCAGCATTTT
>13|TRBV7-2|-|-|TRBJ2-3
CASSLSVTDTQYF
TGTGCCAGCAGCTTATCCGTCACAGATACGCAGTATTTT
>15|TRBV6-5|TRBD1|-|TRBJ1-4
CASSYSWDRGEKLFF
TGTGCCAGCAGTTACTCCTGGGACAGGGGGGAAAAACTGTTTTTT
>15|TRBV7-2|TRBD1|-|TRBJ1-6
CASSSGTALNSPLHF
TGTGCCAGCAGCTCTGGGACAGCACTTAATTCACCCCTCCACTTT
>16|TRBV7-2|TRBD2|-|TRBJ2-3
CASSQRSGGFTDTQYF
TGTGCCAGCAGCCAACGAAGCGGGGGGTTCACAGATACGCAGTATTTT
>15|TRBV10-3|-|-|TRBJ1-2
CAISESTAGNYGYTF
TGTGCCATCAGTGAGTCGACAGCTGGAAACTATGGCTACACCTTC
>12|TRBV29-1|TRBD1|-|TRBJ2-3
CSVTGGTDTQYF
TGCAGCGTCACAGGGGGCACAGATACGCAGTATTTT
>15|TRBV9|TRBD1|once|TRBJ1-1
CASSAEQGAKTEAFF
TGTGCCAGCAGCGCCGAACAGGGGGCGAAGACTGAAGCTTTCTTT